The 23 T cell receptor beta chains below all came from one sample that was sequenced in a study of T cell responses to AZD1222 COVID-19 vaccine. TCRdb keeps only in-frame clones here, not all; method: immunoSEQ multiplex PCR. The repertoire includes 110,000 to 150,000 clones, 85% to 95% of them detected once, and roughly 9.1% sits in the top ten. The sample was peripheral blood, taken on day 0 of AZD1222 vaccination. These receptors were taken from an adult in good health.

The count of this clone is one. The CDR3 spells CASSVGQGAYNEQFF. DNA for the CDR3: TGTGCCAGCAGTGTGGGACAGGGAGCCTACAATGAGCAGTTCTTC. This chain uses TRBV25-1 with TRBJ2-1; TRBD1 matches at 9 bases. V gave up 4 bases and J gave up 2 bases; unmatched junction bases: 3. The CDR3 runs 15 residues. Germline CDR1 and CDR2: MGHDK and SYGVNS.

About this clone: At the DNA level, this CDR3 is encoded by other sequences in the same sample as well. This rearrangement joins TRBV7-6 to TRBJ2-5, with no clear D. The CDR3 covers 11 residues. V was pared by 5 bases and J by 2 bases, with 3 bases between. Germline loops: CDR1 SGHVS, CDR2 FNYEAQ. The CDR3 reads CASSPQETQYF. For the CDR3, the DNA is TGTGCCAGCAGCCCGCAAGAGACCCAGTACTTC.

J is TRBJ2-2 and V is TRBV10-3; D ambiguous. With 6 bases removed from V and 0 bases from J, the gap between germline ends came to 14 bases. The germline V gene encodes CDR1 ENHRY and CDR2 SYGVKD. CDR3 size: 16 residues. CDR3 in amino acids: CAIREDSRPNTGELFF. The CDR3 DNA follows: TGTGCCATCAGAGAAGACTCCCGACCGAACACCGGGGAGCTGTTTTTT.

This rearrangement joins TRBV7-6 to TRBJ2-1, with TRBD2 matching over 9 bases. Trimming took 5 bases from V and 5 from J; bases not matched to a gene: 4. In germline, CDR1 is SGHVS, CDR2 FNYEAQ. The CDR3 is made up of 14 amino acids. The CDR3 is CASSPAGGDNEQFF. In nucleotides, the CDR3 is TGTGCCAGCAGCCCGGCGGGGGGGGACAATGAGCAGTTCTTC.

This clone showed up just a few times. V usage is TRBV10-3 and J usage is TRBJ2-1; maybe TRBD1 (6 bases). V lost 3 bases and J lost 5, with 11 bases in between. The CDR3 loop spans 14 amino acids. Germline CDR1 ENHRY, CDR2 SYGVKD. The CDR3 coding sequence is TGTGCCATCAGTGATAGGACAGAACACAATGAGCAGTTCTTC. Residues: CAISDRTEHNEQFF.

This rearrangement joins TRBV5-3 to TRBJ2-7; D is perhaps TRBD1 or TRBD2 (6 bases each). TRBV5-3 is known as an ORF, though its function is uncertain. V lost 6 bases and J 3 bases, leaving 10 bases between the germline ends. The CDR3 length is 12 residues. The CDR3: CARKGGSYEQYF. CDR3 in DNA: TGTGCCAGAAAGGGGGGTAGCTACGAGCAGTACTTC.

This chain uses TRBV7-2 with TRBJ2-1; the match to TRBD2 covers 12 bases. Germline CDR1 is SGHTA and CDR2 is FQGNSA. The V gene end was trimmed by 5 bases and the J gene end by 3 bases; junction bases not matched to a gene: 2. This CDR3 has 15 residues. The CDR3 reads CASSRTSGDYNEQFF. In DNA form, the CDR3 reads TGTGCCAGCAGCCGGACTAGCGGGGACTACAATGAGCAGTTCTTC.

This clone was picked up one time. The chain couples TRBV19 to TRBJ1-4; D perhaps matches TRBD1 (6 bases). CDR3 length: 15 residues. V lost 3 bases and J 12 bases, leaving 20 bases between the germline ends. Germline values: CDR1 LNHDA, CDR2 SQIVND (reference sequence). Here the CDR3 reads CASSISDSQSRELFF. CDR3 bases: TGTGCCAGTAGTATCTCGGACAGTCAAAGTAGAGAACTGTTTTTT.

The rearrangement uses TRBV18 and TRBJ2-7, with a tentative D call TRBD2 (6 bases). Deletions cut 0 bases from V and 4 bases from J, with 10 bases between. This CDR3 contains 14 residues. Germline V lookup: CDR1 KGHSH, CDR2 LQKENI. CDR3 loop: CASSPPEGRYEQYF. The DNA for the CDR3 is TGTGCCAGCTCACCACCGGAGGGACGGTACGAGCAGTACTTC.

This clone was observed a handful of times. This chain connects TRBV19 to TRBJ1-5, with D possibly being TRBD1 (5 bases). Between the trimmed V and J ends, which lost 2 bases and 0 bases, there was a span of 11 bases. This CDR3 contains 16 residues. Germline loops: CDR1 LNHDA, CDR2 SQIVND (reference sequence). CDR3 loop: CASSITRGVSNQPQHF. DNA for the CDR3: TGTGCCAGTAGTATAACTCGGGGGGTTAGCAATCAGCCCCAGCATTTT. Looking up the rest from reference TRBV19 and TRBJ1-5 gives the full variable domain: DGGITQSPKYLFRKEGQNVTLSCEQNLNHDAMYWYRQDPGQGLRLIYYSQIVNDFQKGDIAEGYSVSREKKESFPLTVTSAQKNPTAFYLCASSITRGVSNQPQHFGDGTRLSIL.

The genes are TRBV19 and TRBJ1-5; D is uncertain. Per the germline V gene, CDR1 is LNHDA and CDR2 is SQIVND (reference sequence). V lost 6 bases to trimming and J lost 5 bases, with 14 bases between them. The CDR3 spans 14 residues. The CDR3 DNA sequence: TGTGCCAGTAGGTACCAGGTTTCGGATCAGCCCCAGCATTTT. Protein sequence: CASRYQVSDQPQHF.

The chain couples TRBV29-1 to TRBJ1-1; tentatively, D is TRBD1 (6 bases). This CDR3 comprises 13 residues. Trimming stripped 7 bases from V and 2 bases from J, with 14 bases between. Germline V gene sequence: CDR1 SQVTM, CDR2 ANQGSEA. DNA for the CDR3: TGCAGCGCGCGAGAACAGGGAAACACTGAAGCTTTCTTT. Its translation: CSAREQGNTEAFF.

This clone was seen a handful of times. The CDR3 nucleotides read TGTGCCAGCAGCGCACAGGGGGCTGTGGAGACCCAGTACTTC. It translates to CASSAQGAVETQYF. The rearrangement uses TRBV5-4 and TRBJ2-5; TRBD1 matches at 9 bases. This CDR3 has 14 amino acids. CDR1 and CDR2 (germline): SGHNT, YYREEE (reference sequence). J was trimmed by 5 bases and V by 4 bases; bases with no gene match: 6.

This clone occurred once. The chain has TRBV5-6 and TRBJ2-7; 7 bases are a match to TRBD1. This CDR3 contains 14 residues. Germline V gene lookup returns CDR1 SGHDT and CDR2 YYEEEE. V lost 4 bases and J lost 3; bases outside the gene matches: 7. DNA for the CDR3: TGTGCCAGCAGCCTGACAGGGTCCCTCTACGAGCAGTACTTC. Protein sequence: CASSLTGSLYEQYF.

CDR3 residues: CASSQDSRYSGNTIYF. DNA for the CDR3: TGCGCCAGCAGCCAAGATTCCAGATACTCTGGAAACACCATATATTTT. The V gene is TRBV4-1, the J gene TRBJ1-3, with D unresolved. V shed 0 bases and J shed 0 bases, with 9 bases lying between them. The CDR3 totals 16 residues. The V gene's germline CDR1 is MGHRA and CDR2 YSYEKL.

This clone was detected only once. The chain uses TRBV6-2 or TRBV6-3 and TRBJ1-1, with a possible D match to TRBD1 (5 bases). The CDR3 contains 16 residues. Germline V lookup: CDR1 MNHEY, CDR2 SVGEGT. V was clipped by 6 bases and J by 6 bases, with 23 bases between them. The CDR3 sequence: CASSHPSIRTGSEAFF. As DNA, the CDR3 is TGTGCCAGCAGCCACCCCTCAATACGAACAGGCTCTGAAGCTTTCTTT.

The chain recombines TRBV4-3 with TRBJ2-7; maybe TRBD2 (5 bases). The germline V gene has CDR1 LGHNA and CDR2 YSLEER. This CDR3 spans 14 amino acids. V lost 1 base and J 2 bases, leaving 9 bases between the germline ends. CDR3 DNA: TGCGCCAGCAGCCAAGTGAGAGGGACCTACGAGCAGTACTTC. Amino acid sequence: CASSQVRGTYEQYF.

The rearrangement joins TRBV18 to TRBJ1-1; no clear D. Between the trimmed V and J ends, which lost 6 bases and 4 bases, there was a span of 12 bases. This CDR3 has 13 amino acids. Germline V lookup: CDR1 KGHSH, CDR2 LQKENI. The CDR3 spells CASSLGRITEAFF. CDR3 nucleotides: TGTGCCAGCTCCCTCGGACGGATCACTGAAGCTTTCTTT.

The chain uses TRBV27 and TRBJ2-3, with 8 nucleotides matching TRBD1. The J segment lost 2 bases and the V segment lost 4 bases, leaving 5 bases of the junction unmatched. The CDR3 is made up of 15 amino acids. Germline CDR1 MNHEY, CDR2 SMNVEV (reference sequence). The CDR3 DNA is TGTGCCAGCAGTTCCGGGACAGGCCACACAGATACGCAGTATTTT. Amino acid sequence: CASSSGTGHTDTQYF.

V gene TRBV19 combines with J gene TRBJ2-2; unclear D gene. The CDR3 totals 16 residues. Deletions cut 1 base from V and 5 bases from J, with 14 bases between. Germline-derived CDR1 and CDR2 are LNHDA and SQIVND (reference sequence). CDR3 nucleotide sequence: TGTGCCAGTAGTATAGGTCTTGGTGTGGGAACCGGGGAGCTGTTTTTT. Translating gives CASSIGLGVGTGELFF.

CDR3 sequence reads: CASSFRQGFYEQYF. In DNA, the CDR3 is TGTGCCAGCAGTTTCCGACAGGGGTTCTACGAGCAGTACTTC. The rearrangement joins TRBV6-5 to TRBJ2-7; the match to TRBD1 covers 8 bases. The J segment lost 3 bases and the V segment lost 4 bases, leaving 5 bases of the junction unmatched. Germline loops: CDR1 MNHEY, CDR2 SVGAGI. The CDR3 totals 14 residues.

The V call is TRBV15, the J call TRBJ2-5; weak D call: TRBD2 (5 bases). V lost 0 bases to trimming and J lost 5 bases, with 13 bases between them. CDR3 length equals 15 residues. Germline V lookup: CDR1 LNHNV, CDR2 YYDKDF (reference sequence). CDR3 DNA sequence: TGTGCCACCAGCAGAGATCCCTCCGGGGTGGAGACCCAGTACTTC. This gives the protein CATSRDPSGVETQYF.

The chain joins TRBV30 to TRBJ1-1, with D maybe TRBD1 (5 bases). This CDR3 comprises 13 residues. Trimming stripped 2 bases from V and 6 bases from J, with 13 bases between. Germline CDR1 GTSNPN, CDR2 SVGIG (reference sequence). CDR3 amino acids: CAWSKSGLAEAFF. The CDR3 nucleotides read TGTGCCTGGAGTAAATCAGGGCTCGCTGAAGCTTTCTTT.